A single sample gave rise to the 24 T cell receptor beta chains below, sequenced in a study of blood T cell repertoires in COVID-19. TCRdb's table, derived via immunoSEQ multiplex PCR, lists solely in-frame clones and lacks some. This table has tens of thousands of clones, approximately 83% appearing once. Material for sequencing was peripheral blood. The source of these receptors is a man older than 75 with acute or convalescent COVID-19.

CDR3 region: CASSAMLAGGADTQYF. The CDR3 DNA is TGTGCCAGCAGCGCCATGCTAGCGGGAGGGGCAGATACGCAGTATTTT. The chain employs TRBV7-2 and TRBJ2-3; TRBD2 agrees at 12 bases. Germline loops: CDR1 SGHTA, CDR2 FQGNSA. Trimming removed 5 bases from V and 4 bases from J; junction bases left unmatched: 7. The CDR3 spans 16 residues.

The chain recombines TRBV4-1 with TRBJ2-4; a weak D match, TRBD2 (5 bases). The CDR3 extends over 17 amino acids. The germline gives CDR1 MGHRA, CDR2 YSYEKL. V dropped 0 bases and J dropped 5 bases, with 17 bases sitting between them. CDR3 protein: CASSQDPRGRIQNIQYF. The CDR3 DNA follows: TGCGCCAGCAGCCAAGATCCGAGAGGGCGGATCCAAAACATTCAGTACTTC.

The chain couples TRBV2 to TRBJ2-1; 12 bases are shared with TRBD2. The V segment lost 6 bases and the J segment 5 bases; nucleotides outside the gene matches: 2. Germline-derived CDR1 and CDR2 are SNHLY and FYNNEI. The CDR3 is 14 residues long. CDR3 sequence: CASRLAGGNNEQFF. For the CDR3, the DNA is TGTGCCAGCAGACTAGCGGGGGGTAACAATGAGCAGTTCTTC.

This clone has just a few counts. The V gene is TRBV5-3, the J gene TRBJ1-6, with 12 bases matching TRBD1. TRBV5-3 is an ORF for which the function is uncertain. The CDR3 has 19 amino acids. Germline trimming cut 4 bases from V and 8 bases from J; bases unmatched to any gene: 16. CDR3 protein: CARSMRPGQGARLDSPLHF. The CDR3 coding sequence is TGTGCCAGAAGCATGAGACCGGGACAGGGGGCTCGTCTGGATTCACCCCTCCACTTT.

CDR3: CASSPTGNRNQPQHF. In DNA form, the CDR3 reads TGTGCCAGTAGCCCGACGGGTAATCGCAATCAGCCCCAGCATTTT. The V and J genes are TRBV19 and TRBJ1-5; D gene uncertain. Germline V gives CDR1 LNHDA, CDR2 SQIVND (reference sequence). V was pared by 6 bases and J by 2 bases, with 14 bases between. The CDR3 is made up of 15 amino acids.

This clone is a singleton in its sample. The rearrangement joins TRBV18 to TRBJ2-7, with TRBD1 matching 8 bases. Germline assignment: CDR1 KGHSH and CDR2 LQKENI. CDR3 length: 15 residues. V lost 5 bases, J lost 6 bases, and 12 bases stayed unmatched. CDR3 DNA sequence: TGTGCCAGCTCAGCAGAGACAGGGGTTTTCTCCGAGCAGTACTTC. Translation gives CASSAETGVFSEQYF.

The gene calls are TRBV6-2 or TRBV6-3 and TRBJ1-1; no firm D call. Looked up from germline, CDR1 is MNHEY and CDR2 is SVGEGT. V was shortened by 2 bases and J by 2 bases, with 6 bases between the two germline ends. The CDR3 has 13 amino acids. The CDR3 loop is CASSYNGNTEAFF. The CDR3 coding sequence is TGTGCCAGCAGTTACAACGGTAACACTGAAGCTTTCTTT.

This chain connects TRBV10-3 to TRBJ2-5, with D possibly matching TRBD1 (7 bases). CDR1 and CDR2 (germline): ENHRY, SYGVKD. V was cut by 2 bases and J by 4 bases, with 8 bases left in between. CDR3 size: 13 residues. CDR3 coding DNA: TGTGCCATCAGTGAGCAGGGGGGAGAGACCCAGTACTTC. Amino acid sequence: CAISEQGGETQYF.

V usage is TRBV6-5 and J usage is TRBJ2-7; tentative D call: TRBD2 (5 bases). Between the trimmed V and J ends, which lost 7 bases and 5 bases, there was a span of 15 bases. The CDR3 loop spans 13 amino acids. Germline V gene sequence: CDR1 MNHEY, CDR2 SVGAGI. CDR3 in amino acids: CASTGDRGNEQYF. CDR3 nucleotides: TGTGCCAGCACCGGGGATCGGGGAAACGAGCAGTACTTC.

The rearrangement joins TRBV24-1 to TRBJ1-5, with D maybe TRBD1 (5 bases). Germline V CDR1 and CDR2: KGHDR, SFDVKD. The CDR3 runs to 17 residues. The V end lost 2 bases, the J end lost 4 bases, and 17 bases lay between the germline ends. CDR3 residues: CATSDSSHPPGNQPQHF. The CDR3 DNA reads as TGTGCCACCAGTGATTCATCCCATCCTCCAGGGAATCAGCCCCAGCATTTT.

V gene TRBV5-3 combines with J gene TRBJ2-2; 10 bases are shared with TRBD1. TRBV5-3 is an open reading frame whose function is uncertain. CDR3 length: 16 residues. V was pared by 1 base and J by 7 bases, with 7 bases of the junction left unmatched. The CDR3 DNA reads as TGTGCCAGAAGCTTGTCCCGGACAGGGGGAATCGGGGAGCTGTTTTTT. Amino acid sequence: CARSLSRTGGIGELFF.

The gene calls are TRBV3-1 (or the pseudogene TRBV3-2) and TRBJ2-3; 8 bases agree with TRBD2. CDR1 and CDR2 from the germline V gene are LGHDT and YNNKEL (reference sequence). The CDR3 sequence is 14 residues long. V dropped 4 bases and J dropped 5; count of bases not matched to a gene: 5. The chain's CDR3 is CASSPHAGGDTQYF. The DNA of the CDR3 is TGTGCCAGCAGCCCTCACGCGGGGGGAGATACGCAGTATTTT.

The chain joins TRBV7-3 to TRBJ2-1; 8 bases are shared with TRBD2. The germline V gene encodes CDR1 SGHTA and CDR2 FQGTGA. V lost 6 bases to trimming and J lost 6 bases; unmatched junction nucleotides: 10. This CDR3 has 15 residues. The CDR3 reads CASRLQAGESNEQFF. The CDR3 region has the DNA TGTGCCAGCAGATTACAAGCGGGGGAATCCAATGAGCAGTTCTTC.

This chain connects TRBV18 to TRBJ2-5, with TRBD2 identical over 10 bases. Germline V gene sequence: CDR1 KGHSH, CDR2 LQKENI. The CDR3 covers 14 residues. V lost 6 bases to trimming and J lost 4 bases; unmatched junction nucleotides: 5. This CDR3 is CASSLAGGGETQYF. The CDR3 DNA reads TGTGCCAGCTCCTTAGCGGGAGGAGGAGAGACCCAGTACTTC.

The chain recombines TRBV6-2 or TRBV6-3 with TRBJ2-1; tentative D call: TRBD1 (6 bases). The V end was cut by 5 bases, the J end by 9 bases, with 14 bases between. This CDR3 is 13 amino acids long. Germline V CDR1 and CDR2: MNHEY, SVGEGT. The CDR3, as DNA: TGTGCCAGCAGTCAGGGGCCAACAGGTGAGCAGTTCTTC. Amino acids: CASSQGPTGEQFF.

The chain is built from TRBV10-3 and TRBJ1-5; TRBD1 aligns across 7 bases. Germline lookup yields CDR1 ENHRY and CDR2 SYGVKD. CDR3 size: 14 residues. The J segment lost 11 bases and the V segment lost 2 bases, leaving 9 bases of the junction unmatched. The CDR3 region is CAISEDRAVLSQHF. The CDR3 region has the DNA TGTGCCATCAGTGAGGACAGGGCGGTCCTTTCCCAGCATTTT.

The rearrangement links TRBV9 to TRBJ1-5, with D hard to call. The CDR3 is 14 residues long. Germline-derived CDR1 and CDR2 are SGDLS and YYNGEE. V was pared by 0 bases and J by 1 base, with 5 bases between. The CDR3 reads CASSVGPSNQPQHF. In nucleotides, the CDR3 is TGTGCCAGCAGCGTAGGGCCGAGCAATCAGCCCCAGCATTTT. Looking up the rest from reference TRBV9 and TRBJ1-5 gives the full variable domain: DSGVTQTPKHLITATGQRVTLRCSPRSGDLSVYWYQQSLDQGLQFLIQYYNGEERAKGNILERFSAQQFPDLHSELNLSSLELGDSALYFCASSVGPSNQPQHFGDGTRLSIL.

The chain employs TRBV2 and TRBJ1-6, with a weak D call TRBD1 (6 bases). The ends were cut back, 6 bases at V and 9 bases at J, with 15 bases in the middle. The CDR3 loop spans 14 amino acids. Germline V gives CDR1 SNHLY, CDR2 FYNNEI. CDR3 sequence reads: CASSVQGNTSPLHF. CDR3 nucleotide sequence: TGTGCCAGCAGCGTACAGGGTAACACTTCACCCCTCCACTTT.

V and J are TRBV6-5 and TRBJ1-1; 9 nucleotides agree with TRBD1. CDR3 length: 14 residues. V lost 6 bases to trimming and J lost 4 bases; unmatched junction nucleotides: 6. Per germline, CDR1 MNHEY and CDR2 SVGAGI. CDR3 sequence reads: CASSPGQGSTEAFF. The CDR3 DNA is TGTGCCAGCAGCCCGGGACAGGGAAGCACTGAAGCTTTCTTT.

DNA of the CDR3: TGTGCCAGCAGATCCACTAATCAACCCTACGAGCAGTACTTC. It yields the protein CASRSTNQPYEQYF. This chain uses TRBV28 with TRBJ2-7, with no clear D. Trimming removed 6 bases at V and 2 bases at J, with 14 bases between. This CDR3 has 14 residues. Germline CDR1 MDHEN, CDR2 SYDVKM.

The J gene is TRBJ2-5, the V gene TRBV18, with no clear D. The V end lost 3 bases, the J end lost 5 bases, and 16 bases lay between the germline ends. This CDR3 comprises 15 residues. Per germline, CDR1 KGHSH and CDR2 LQKENI. CDR3 amino acids: CASSPSNAIVETQYF. In nucleotides, the CDR3 is TGTGCCAGCTCACCGTCTAACGCCATTGTCGAGACCCAGTACTTC.

The chain has TRBV6-5 and TRBJ1-5; 8 bases are shared with TRBD1. The CDR3 totals 14 residues. CDR1 is MNHEY and CDR2 is SVGAGI in the germline V gene. Trimming removed 1 base from V and 10 bases from J; junction bases left unmatched: 6. CDR3 nucleotide sequence: TGTGCCAGCAGTTACTTCGATACAGGGGGACCCCAGCATTTT. Translation gives CASSYFDTGGPQHF.

A single count supports this clone. The chain carries TRBV20-1 and TRBJ2-3; D possibly corresponds to TRBD2 (5 bases). Trimming stripped 6 bases from V and 8 bases from J, with 12 bases between. CDR3 length: 11 residues. Germline V gene sequence: CDR1 DFQATT, CDR2 SNEGSKA (reference sequence). The CDR3 DNA reads as TGCAGTGCCCTTAGCGCGGCTACGCAGTATTTT. It translates to CSALSAATQYF.

This sequence joins TRBV20-1 and TRBJ2-3; TRBD2 might be the D (6 bases). The CDR3 sequence is 14 residues long. The V end was cut by 4 bases, the J end by 0 bases, with 11 bases between. The V gene's germline CDR1 is DFQATT and CDR2 SNEGSKA (reference sequence). CDR3 sequence (DNA): TGCAGTGCTATTGATGCGGGAAGCACAGATACGCAGTATTTT. This gives the protein CSAIDAGSTDTQYF.